The 21 T cell receptor beta chains given below trace back to one sample, sequenced in a study of tumor-infiltrating lymphocytes in primary liver carcinoma. Total RNA and DNA came together from approximately 22-30 mg of bulk tissue without cell sorting. A primer in the constant region served to generate TCR beta cDNA from approximately 460 ng of total RNA. Employing slightly modified ARM-PCR, three nested multiplex PCR rounds were run, and these gave rise to the TCR beta libraries. Running approximately 10 cycles apiece, the first two PCR rounds relied on TRBV1-TRBV30 forward primers together with a C-beta reverse primer. One entry per CDR3 protein, called by TCRdb with MiXCR from the multiplex PCR reads. The table includes more than 100,000 distinct CDR3 sequences, around 60% detected once. The specimen sequenced was liver tumor tissue from sampling region 1. Subset denoted: tumor region T1, superior pole. The receptors here all came from a woman aged 60-70 years with primary liver carcinoma and hepatitis B virus infection.

On this clonotype: The final CDR3 position lacks the conserved phenylalanine or tryptophan, pointing to a likely read error. The V gene is TRBV11-3, the J gene TRBJ2-7; 8 bases match TRBD1. From germline, CDR1 is SGHNT and CDR2 YENEEA. Losses at the gene ends were 1 base for V and 2 bases for J; bases not matched to a gene: 4. The CDR3 is made up of 15 amino acids. CDR3: CASSLASGQAYEQYL. The CDR3 nucleotides are TGTGCCAGCAGCTTAGCCTCGGGACAGGCCTACGAGCAGTACTTG.

This clonotype was detected ten times or more. The V and J genes are TRBV6-1 and TRBJ2-1, with a tentative D call TRBD2 (6 bases). CDR3 length equals 15 residues. The germline V gene encodes CDR1 MNHNS and CDR2 SASEGT. Between the trimmed V and J ends, which lost 2 bases and 7 bases, there was a span of 15 bases. The CDR3 loop reads CASSESDGGGNEQFF. CDR3 DNA: TGTGCCAGCAGTGAAAGTGACGGGGGTGGGAATGAGCAGTTCTTC.

This clonotype was recorded at least ten times. DNA for the CDR3: TGCGCCAGCAGCCAAGATGGGCAGGGGGCGAGGGTGGACACTGAAGCTTTCTTT. This gives the protein CASSQDGQGARVDTEAFF. The chain is built from TRBV4-1 and TRBJ1-1, with 8 bases fitting TRBD1. The CDR3 sequence is 18 residues long. The germline V gene encodes CDR1 MGHRA and CDR2 YSYEKL. The V segment lost 0 bases and the J segment 3 bases; nucleotides outside the gene matches: 12.

This clonotype was seen at least ten times. The chain carries TRBV6-5 and TRBJ2-1; D unclear. The CDR3 extends over 12 amino acids. Per the germline V gene, CDR1 is MNHEY and CDR2 is SVGAGI. Trimming removed 6 bases from V and 6 bases from J, with 9 bases in between. The CDR3 DNA sequence: TGTGCCAGCAGCCCACAGCCCAATGAGCAGTTCTTC. Amino acids: CASSPQPNEQFF.

This clonotype occurred once. One junction end disagrees with the germline gene, perhaps due to a read error. The CDR3 sequence: CSVWRGGSAKNIQYF. The CDR3 DNA is TGCAGCGTCTGGAGGGGGGGCAGCGCTAAAAACATTCAGTATTTC. The rearrangement links TRBV29-1 to TRBJ2-4; a possible D gene is TRBD2 (7 bases). The CDR3 totals 15 residues. Germline V gives CDR1 SQVTM, CDR2 ANQGSEA.

As regards this clonotype: This may be a read error, as it is one base from a much larger clone. V gene TRBV7-3 combines with J gene TRBJ1-1; weak D call: TRBD1 (5 bases). CDR3 length: 13 residues. Germline CDR1 and CDR2: SGHTA and FQGTGA. CDR3 DNA sequence: TGTGCCGGCAGCTTAACTGGGGGGGGAGAAGCTTTCTTT. The encoded protein is CAGSLTGGGEAFF.

The table lists this clonotype with a count of one. V gene TRBV11-2 combines with J gene TRBJ2-7; TRBD1 is a possible D gene (7 bases). Germline V gives CDR1 SGHAT, CDR2 FQNNGV. With 11 bases removed from V and 5 bases from J, the gap between germline ends came to 19 bases. This CDR3 spans 13 amino acids. The CDR3 nucleotides read TGTGCCGACAGCTTAGACAGGGAGGACGAGCAGTACTTC. This codes for CADSLDREDEQYF.

Comments on this clonotype: A read error is possible here, since a much larger clone lies one base away. V gene TRBV7-9 combines with J gene TRBJ1-1; D remains unclear. The ends were cut back, 5 bases at V and 2 bases at J, with 18 bases in the middle. The CDR3 extends over 16 amino acids. Per the germline V gene, CDR1 is SEHNR and CDR2 is FQNEAQ (reference sequence). The CDR3 bases are TGTGCCAGCAGCCAGGCGGACCTCCGAGCTAACACTGAAGCTTTCTTT. Amino acids: CASSQADLRANTEAFF. Using reference TRBV7-9 and TRBJ1-1 for the parts outside the CDR3, the full variable domain is DTGVSQNPRHKITKRGQNVTFRCDPISEHNRLYWYRQTLGQGPEFLTYFQNEAQLEKSRLLSDRFSAERPKGSFSTLEIQRTEQGDSAMYLCASSQADLRANTEAFFGQGTRLTVV.

This clonotype was seen ten or more times. The CDR3 DNA reads TGTGCCAGCAGCTTCCAGAATGGTGCCAATGAGCAGTTCTTC. Its translation is CASSFQNGANEQFF. J is TRBJ2-1 and V is TRBV5-6, with D unclear. Germline V gene sequence: CDR1 SGHDT, CDR2 YYEEEE. The CDR3 has 14 residues. The germline V and J ends were trimmed by 2 bases and 6 bases, with 12 bases remaining between them.

As concerns this clonotype: A much bigger clone sits one base away, suggesting this may be a read error. The V call is TRBV29-1, the J call TRBJ1-2, with a possible D match to TRBD1 (5 bases). Germline values: CDR1 SQVTM, CDR2 ANQGSEA. The CDR3 length is 13 residues. Here the CDR3 reads CSVEQGDGYGCTF. CDR3 DNA sequence: TGCAGCGTTGAGCAGGGCGATGGCTATGGCTGCACCTTC.

As concerns this clonotype: A much larger clone differs by one base, so this may be a read error. The rearrangement uses TRBV12-3 or TRBV12-4 and TRBJ1-1; 7 nucleotides agree with TRBD1. CDR3 size: 12 residues. DNA of the CDR3: TGTGTCAGCAGGCTCACAGGGGTTGAAGCTTTCTTT. Its protein is CVSRLTGVEAFF.

This clonotype was seen only a few times. The V gene is TRBV6-2 or TRBV6-3, the J gene TRBJ2-1; weak D call: TRBD1 (7 bases). Germline-derived CDR1 and CDR2 are MNHEY and SVGEGT. Trimming left V 5 bases short and J 6 bases short, with 29 bases between. The CDR3 totals 19 residues. CDR3 amino acids: CASSHYREVILTGINEQFF. CDR3 nucleotides: TGTGCCAGCAGTCACTACAGGGAGGTTATCCTGACAGGGATCAATGAGCAGTTCTTC.

This clonotype has just one count. With a much larger clone just one base away, this may be a read error. The gene calls are TRBV10-3 and TRBJ2-3; TRBD2 matches 12 bases. Germline CDR1 ENHRY, CDR2 SYGVKD. V gave up 10 bases and J gave up 6 bases; unmatched junction bases: 8. The CDR3 spans 14 residues. Here the CDR3 DNA reads TGTGCCAACACGGGAACTAGCGGGAGGGATACGCAGTATTTT. Its protein product is CANTGTSGRDTQYF.

This clonotype was detected only once. V gene TRBV11-2 combines with J gene TRBJ2-3; no firm D call. V was shortened by 1 base and J by 15 bases, with 23 bases between the two germline ends. The CDR3 runs 15 residues. Germline V gene data show CDR1 as SGHAT and CDR2 as FQNNGV. CDR3 coding DNA: TGTGCCAGCAGCTTAGGCAACTTATTCACAGATACGCTATATTTT. Translated, it gives CASSLGNLFTDTLYF.

Concerning this clonotype: An end of the junction differs from the germline gene, which may be a read error. This chain uses TRBV14 with TRBJ2-5; 7 bases are shared with TRBD2. The germline gives CDR1 SGHDN, CDR2 FVKESK. The length of the CDR3 is 16 residues. DNA for the CDR3: TGTGCCAGCAGTCAAGTCGTGACGGGAGGCGACGAGACCCAGTACTTC. Protein sequence: CASSQVVTGGDETQYF.

This clonotype was recorded a few times. The rearrangement joins TRBV28 to TRBJ2-5; no clear D gene. Trimming shortened V by 6 bases and J by 8 bases, and 10 bases separated the two germline ends. Germline loops: CDR1 MDHEN, CDR2 SYDVKM. This CDR3 is built from 11 residues. The CDR3 DNA reads TGTGCCAGCAGGCCTGGCGGAACCCAGTACTTC. Its translation: CASRPGGTQYF.

This clonotype is termed large. This rearrangement joins TRBV11-2 to TRBJ2-1, with a possible D match to TRBD2 (5 bases). Germline CDR1 SGHAT, CDR2 FQNNGV. This CDR3 region has 14 residues. V dropped 6 bases and J dropped 10 bases, with 19 bases sitting between them. The CDR3 loop is CASSPDSRYREQFF. In nucleotides, the CDR3 is TGTGCCAGCAGTCCGGACTCGAGGTATAGGGAGCAGTTCTTC.

A word on this clonotype: A read error may explain this, as a much larger clone is one base away. The J gene is TRBJ1-3, the V gene TRBV29-1, with unresolved D. Trimming removed 4 bases from V and 2 bases from J, with 15 bases in between. CDR1 is SQVTM and CDR2 is ANQGSEA in the germline V gene. The CDR3 contains 15 residues. For the CDR3, the DNA is TGCAGCGTTGCCATTACAGACCAACCTGGAAACACCATATATTTT. This codes for CSVAITDQPGNTIYF.

A note on this clonotype: The junction and the germline gene differ at one end; a read error may be behind it. V gene TRBV6-1 combines with J gene TRBJ2-5; TRBD2 matches 8 bases. The CDR3 runs 18 residues. The germline gives CDR1 MNHNS, CDR2 SASEGT. The CDR3 protein is CATSKGLGLALYQETQYF. The CDR3 DNA follows: TGTGCCACCAGTAAAGGCCTTGGACTAGCCCTGTACCAAGAGACCCAGTACTTC.

Comment on this clonotype: A read error may produce the germline difference seen at one junction end. The chain combines TRBV11-3 with TRBJ2-5; TRBD2 aligns across 11 bases. Germline V CDR1 and CDR2: SGHNT, YENEEA. This CDR3 comprises 20 residues. The CDR3 loop is CASSLGGLAVPLTYHETQYF. CDR3 nucleotide sequence: TGTGCCAGCAGCTTGGGGGGACTAGCGGTACCCCTCACCTACCATGAGACCCAGTACTTC.

In regard to this clonotype: A much larger clone lies a single base off, so this may be a read error. J is TRBJ2-7 and V is TRBV29-1, with TRBD2 matching 14 bases. Trimming took 8 bases from V and 5 from J; bases not matched to a gene: 14. Germline V gene sequence: CDR1 SQVTM, CDR2 ANQGSEA. The CDR3 contains 16 residues. CDR3 sequence (DNA): TGCAGCATTGGTACTGGGACTAGCGGGAGTCTCCACGAGCAGTACTTC. It translates to CSIGTGTSGSLHEQYF.